This TCR beta chain was captured by sequencing in a study of cytomegalovirus exposure and HLA in healthy donors (TCRdb year 2017). Study-wide context: An earlier analysis of several hundred of the donors reported over 250 Gb of sequence data and 95 million to 120 million unique TCR beta sequences obtained from roughly 170 million T cells. Typing coverage differed by locus: A, B, C, DRB1 and DQB1 were typed in roughly 620-640 donors, DQA1 in 500 to 550, DPA1 in 600 to 610, and DPB1 in 472. Every discovery cohort repertoire had been produced on one sequencing platform. Besides the first cohort of hundreds of subjects, a separate validation cohort made up of roughly 130 different subjects was used. Among about 410 genotyped donors of the cohort, an average of around 220,000 unique TCR beta nucleotide sequences was sequenced per donor, of which 15% to 20% were non-productive. To decide whether each TCR beta V gene segment behaved as functional or pseudogenic, an earlier analysis of nearly 600 of the donors relied on high-throughput TCR beta sequencing. About five DR-DQ haplotypes were handled as single units for association and clustering because linkage in the cohort was strong. Rather than using new phenotypic data, the later analysis identified candidate immune exposures from TCR beta sequences and from how often those sequences occurred across donors. To predict cytomegalovirus infection status, the study combined high-throughput TCR immunosequencing, statistical association of individual TCRs with disease status, and machine learning. A later analysis re-analyzed previously published TCR beta repertoires from approximately 670 donors and added high-resolution HLA genotyping to study TCR occurrence patterns. The study profiled the T cell repertoires of under 700 subjects by immunosequencing and related them to cytomegalovirus serostatus. An early release covering about 600 HLA-typed donors comprised about 310 gigabases of sequencing data and some 79 million unique TCR sequences. HLA typing included class I and class II loci at four-digit resolution. A later genetic analysis took genome-wide SNP genotypes for about 65% of the 666 donors and used that subset as a discovery cohort. Of the 300 to 450 genotyped donors, less than 85% were placed in the genetic ancestry cluster associated with self-reported Caucasian donors. Alongside the repertoire data, information on donor age, sex, ethnicity and CMV serostatus was compiled. The study aimed to test whether signatures of past pathogen exposure could be identified by cataloging public T cell receptors. On the study overall, not on this receptor specifically: HLA typing was unavailable for some donors at each locus, so association tests used only the typed subset. Some IMGT-functional V segments, including TRBV6-2 and TRBV6-3, could not be told apart with the 87-base-pair reads, so those segments were excluded. A further reported finding was that TCR beta sequences accurately predicted the HLA-A and HLA-B alleles for most subjects in the first cohort. Because counts were too low, some 17 rarely observed V segments, including chromosome 9 orphons, were excluded from the earlier analysis of a few hundred of the donors. Immune exposure information for the cohort was limited to CMV serostatus. Linkage disequilibrium might explain the correlated functional status among segregating V segments, but an unknown experimental factor could not be ruled out. A later analysis found that HLA-associated TCR beta chains were more clonally expanded and had lower generation probabilities than equally common non-associated chains. In a later genetic analysis, fewer N-insertions in productive TCRs were reported among donors in an Asian-associated ancestry cluster than the approximately 710-donor mean. The authors suggested that the approach could potentially be generalized to other disease states and immunological phenotypes. Strong co-occurrence of HLA alleles, especially DR and DQ, made assigning TCR associations to individual alleles difficult. Across donors, most TCR sequences were observed very rarely, whereas some public TCRs were present in many individuals. According to a later analysis, parvovirus B19, influenza, CMV and Epstein-Barr virus appeared linked to several top co-occurrence clusters. A cluster of highly shared sequence variants was judged likely to represent a technical artifact of the sequencing pipeline. In a later analysis, most CMV-associated TCR beta chains were found to appear HLA-restricted, with HLA associations seemingly driven largely by CMV exposure. Three of the identified cytomegalovirus-associated TCR beta chains were confirmed in vitro to be specific for cytomegalovirus antigens. A total of about 180 TCR beta chains were listed by the study as associated with cytomegalovirus. At a false discovery rate of 0.05, a later analysis linked under 20,000 TCR beta sequences to specific HLA alleles. In a later analysis, the rate of TCR association differed among HLA loci, with DRB1 alleles having the most associated TCRs and HLA-C alleles having the fewest. The classifier was reported to diagnose cytomegalovirus status with high specificity and sensitivity in both the original and validation cohorts. In an earlier analysis of some 640 of the donors, most TCR beta V segments were observed in productive rearrangements about 90% or about 30% of the time, broadly matching IMGT annotations. Only TCR beta chains were sequenced in this cohort, and the absence of alpha or paired-chain data limited detectable features. V-gene and J-gene trimming of TCR beta chains was associated with a missense DCLRE1C variant in a later genetic analysis, and the association was replicated in an independent cohort. Roughly uniform sequencing depth across donors was assumed in presence/absence analyses, although this assumption may not hold.

The germline V gene gives CDR1 as MGHRA and CDR2 as YSYEKL. Trimming costs V 1 base and J 0 bases, and their ends lie 19 bases apart. The CDR3 measures 19 amino acids from cysteine to phenylalanine. The only DNA kept is the CDR3, 57 bases in frame from the first base. The cohort comprised some 680 healthy bone marrow donors. At the time of sampling, every cohort member was nominally healthy, though immune exposures that went unrecorded were likely present. The donor was CMV seronegative and was included in the group of a few hundred seronegative cohort members. Each donor provided a peripheral blood sample, and peripheral blood mononuclear cells were used for TCR beta sequencing. The Qiagen DNeasy Blood Extraction Kit was used to extract genomic DNA from the blood cell samples. To note about this clone: The antigen it binds to is not known.

Libraries were constructed by the immunoSEQ multiplex PCR assay. A mixture of 60 forward primers for TCR Vbeta segments and 13 reverse primers for TCR Jbeta segments was used in the multiplex PCR. A multiplex PCR assay on genomic DNA amplified the CDR3 region of rearranged TCR beta genes. The amplified TCR beta libraries were sequenced on the Illumina HiSeq System as 87-base-pair reads. The authors processed their data as follows. A later analysis counted about 80 million unique TCR beta chains across the 650 to 700 repertoires, and about 10 million of these chains were shared by at least two donors. Raw reads were error-corrected and collapsed into unique sequences with a nearest-neighbor algorithm that merged closely related sequences to remove PCR and sequencing errors. To assign V, D and J gene segments, CDR3 sequences were aligned to IMGT reference sequences. For a sequence to be retained, a match of at least six nucleotides to both a V gene segment and a J gene segment was required. Rearrangements were classified as productive when the CDR3 lacked stop codons and remained in frame with V and J, and all other rearrangements were classified as non-productive. Following IMGT convention, CDR3 was defined as the stretch from the second conserved V-encoded cysteine to the conserved J-encoded phenylalanine. The earlier analysis of 450 to 750 of the donors excluded any sequence lacking an unambiguous match to a single V gene segment. In an earlier analysis of about 590 of the donors, a V segment was called functional when productive rearrangements were above 56.7%, and segregating when the standard deviation between donors exceeded 5%. A statistical classification framework was developed to diagnose cytomegalovirus status using the catalog of TCR beta chain sequences. In a later analysis, V and J genes were assigned by comparing TCR nucleotide sequences against IMGT/GENE-DB human TR gene sequences. The TCRdist pipeline was used in a later analysis to assign CDR3 sequences and most-parsimonious VDJ recombination scenarios. A later analysis defined each TCR beta chain by its CDR3 amino acid sequence plus V-gene family, and excluded reads lacking a unique V-gene family. A later analysis removed 592 highly shared, low-generation-probability nucleotide sequences to deal with suspected cross-contamination and a sequencing artifact. In a later analysis, a clonal expansion index for each public chain was calculated from normalized within-repertoire ranks of inferred template counts. Generation probabilities in a later analysis came from a VDJ recombination model fitted to out-of-frame rearrangements, and those results were checked against IGoR. A later analysis scored TCR-TCR, TCR-HLA and TCR-CMV co-occurrence with hypergeometric tests, applying a repertoire-size bias correction to TCR pairs. A later analysis estimated false discovery rates by permuting HLA or CMV assignments 20 times. In a later analysis, co-occurring TCRs were grouped using DBSCAN, with TCRdist sequence similarity added in when clustering inside HLA-allele-positive subsets. Repertoires with fewer than 30,000 or more than 120,000 public chains were left out of co-occurrence clustering, as were roughly five repertoires with anomalous nucleotide sharing. TCRdb mirrors the immuneACCESS table, restricted to in-frame sequences. Some clones are absent from its copies; in checked studies, under half trace to an unresolved V gene, and the reason for the others is unknown. The DNA gave D and trimming, while V, J and clone size come from that table. The sample table gives 110,000 to 150,000 clones. 2.2% of the sample lies in the top ten.

This receptor was identified in a young woman in good health and CMV-seronegative. The sequenced sample was PBMCs. The chain was built from TRBV4-1 and TRBJ2-4, and the D gene may be TRBD2, 5 bases matching. The nucleotide sequence reads as follows: TGCGCCAGCAGCCAAGTTCGGGGTGGGTCCCCTATAGCCAAAAACATTCAGTACTTC. It translates to CASSQVRGGSPIAKNIQYF.